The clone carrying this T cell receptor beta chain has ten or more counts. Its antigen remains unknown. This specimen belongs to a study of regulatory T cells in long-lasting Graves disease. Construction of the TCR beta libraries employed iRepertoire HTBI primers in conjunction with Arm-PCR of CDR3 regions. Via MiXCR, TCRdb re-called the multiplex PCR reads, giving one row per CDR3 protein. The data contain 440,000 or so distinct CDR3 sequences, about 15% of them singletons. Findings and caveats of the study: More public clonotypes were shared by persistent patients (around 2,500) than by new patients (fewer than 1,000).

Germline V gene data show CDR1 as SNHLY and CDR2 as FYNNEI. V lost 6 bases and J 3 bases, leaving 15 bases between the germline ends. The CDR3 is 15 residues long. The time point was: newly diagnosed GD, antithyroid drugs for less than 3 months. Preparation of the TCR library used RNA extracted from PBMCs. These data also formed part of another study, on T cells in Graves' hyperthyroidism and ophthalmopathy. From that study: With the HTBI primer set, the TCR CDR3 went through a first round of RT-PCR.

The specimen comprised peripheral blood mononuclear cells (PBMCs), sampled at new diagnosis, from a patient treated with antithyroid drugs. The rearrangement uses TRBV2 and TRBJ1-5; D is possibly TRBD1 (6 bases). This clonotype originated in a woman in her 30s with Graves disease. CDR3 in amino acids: CASRAGRDINQPQHF. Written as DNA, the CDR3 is TGTGCCAGCAGAGCGGGACGGGACATCAATCAGCCCCAGCATTTT.